This T cell receptor beta chain is from a study of T-cell memory formation after mild COVID-19. Study-level results: Several responding clones turned up in pre-infection memory, indicating that cross-reactive memory may have taken part.

5'RACE with constant-segment primers yielded barcoded, UMI-tagged TCR alpha and TCR beta cDNA libraries. In TCRdb, the 5' RACE reads were re-called with MiXCR into one record per CDR3 protein. The sample lists approximately 350,000 distinct CDR3 sequences; 13% were seen once. About this clonotype: No antigen is known for it.

Trimming stripped 5 bases from V and 0 bases from J, with 7 bases between. This CDR3 comprises 14 residues. The V and J genes are TRBV12-3 or TRBV12-4 and TRBJ2-2; no firm D call. The TCR comes from a man aged 18 to 29 who had mild COVID-19 (a few samples of this study predate the infection). Cell type and time point are not known. The specimen sequenced was PBMCs or a T cell subset sorted from them (not recorded which). Here the CDR3 DNA reads TGTGCCAGCAGTCCCAAGACGAACACCGGGGAGCTGTTTTTT. Protein sequence: CASSPKTNTGELFF.